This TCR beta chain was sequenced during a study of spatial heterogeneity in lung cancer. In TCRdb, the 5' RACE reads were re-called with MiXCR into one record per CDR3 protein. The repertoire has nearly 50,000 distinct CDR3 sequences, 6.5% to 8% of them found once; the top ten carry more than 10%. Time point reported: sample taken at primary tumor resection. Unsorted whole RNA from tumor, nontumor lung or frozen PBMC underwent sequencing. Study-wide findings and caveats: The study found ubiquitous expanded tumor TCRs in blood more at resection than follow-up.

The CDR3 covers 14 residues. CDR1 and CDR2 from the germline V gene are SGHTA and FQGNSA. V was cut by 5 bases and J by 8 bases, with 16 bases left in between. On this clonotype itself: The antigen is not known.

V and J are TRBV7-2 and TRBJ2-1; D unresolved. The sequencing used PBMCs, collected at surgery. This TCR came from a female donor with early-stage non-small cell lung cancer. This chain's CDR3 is CASSLPSRGDEQFF. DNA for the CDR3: TGTGCCAGCAGCCTACCCTCCCGCGGCGATGAGCAGTTCTTC.